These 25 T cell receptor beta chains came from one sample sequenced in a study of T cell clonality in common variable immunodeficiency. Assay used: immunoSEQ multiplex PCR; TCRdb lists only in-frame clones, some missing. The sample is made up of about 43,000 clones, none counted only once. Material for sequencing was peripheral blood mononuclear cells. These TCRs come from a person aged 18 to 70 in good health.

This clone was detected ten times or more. The CDR3 is CAWSVGLGQNYGYTF. The sequenced CDR3 bases are TGTGCCTGGAGTGTAGGGTTGGGACAGAACTATGGC. The gene calls are TRBV30 and TRBJ1-2, with TRBD1 matching 7 bases. The CDR3 end lies 3 residues beyond the end of the read and is filled in from the germline J gene. Germline loops: CDR1 GTSNPN, CDR2 SVGIG (reference sequence). This CDR3 region has 15 residues. The V and J ends lost 0 bases and 2 bases, in that order; junction bases with no gene match: 6.

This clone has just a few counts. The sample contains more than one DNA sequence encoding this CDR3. CDR3 sequence: CASSLAGLATDTQYF. The CDR3 bases that were read are TGCGCCAGCAGCTTGGCCGGACTAGCAACAGATACG. The rearrangement uses TRBV5-1 and TRBJ2-3, with TRBD2 matching over 8 bases. The sequence runs out 3 residues before the end of the CDR3; the remainder is reconstructed from the germline J gene. With V trimmed by 0 bases and J by 3 bases, 3 bases remained unmatched. This CDR3 region has 15 residues. Germline CDR1 reads SGHRS; CDR2 reads YFSETQ.

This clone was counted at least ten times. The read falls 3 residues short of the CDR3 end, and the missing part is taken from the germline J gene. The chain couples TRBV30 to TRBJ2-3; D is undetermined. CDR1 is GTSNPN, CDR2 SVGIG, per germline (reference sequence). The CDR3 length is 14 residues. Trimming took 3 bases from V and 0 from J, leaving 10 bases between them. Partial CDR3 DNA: TGTGCCTGGAGCTATTGGTCTAGCACAGATACG. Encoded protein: CAWSYWSSTDT. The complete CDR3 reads CAWSYWSSTDTQYF.

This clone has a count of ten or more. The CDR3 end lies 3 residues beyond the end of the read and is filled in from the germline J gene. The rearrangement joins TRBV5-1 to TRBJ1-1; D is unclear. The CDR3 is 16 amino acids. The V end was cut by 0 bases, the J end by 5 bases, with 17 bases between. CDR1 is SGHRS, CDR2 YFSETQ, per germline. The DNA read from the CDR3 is TGCGCCAGCAGCTTGGCCGGAGGGTTATCTGGGACTGAA. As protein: CASSLAGGLSGTE. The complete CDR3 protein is CASSLAGGLSGTEAFF.

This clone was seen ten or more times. The CDR3 bases that were read are TGTGCCAGCAGCTTCGCGGACAGTTCCTCACCC. Its protein product is CASSFADSSSP. The whole CDR3 region reads CASSFADSSSPLHF. The chain combines TRBV5-6 with TRBJ1-6; D might be TRBD1 (6 bases). Coverage ceases 3 residues before the CDR3 finishes, and the germline J gene fills in the end. This CDR3 spans 14 amino acids. Per germline, CDR1 SGHDT and CDR2 YYEEEE. V dropped 2 bases and J dropped 10 bases, with 13 bases sitting between them.

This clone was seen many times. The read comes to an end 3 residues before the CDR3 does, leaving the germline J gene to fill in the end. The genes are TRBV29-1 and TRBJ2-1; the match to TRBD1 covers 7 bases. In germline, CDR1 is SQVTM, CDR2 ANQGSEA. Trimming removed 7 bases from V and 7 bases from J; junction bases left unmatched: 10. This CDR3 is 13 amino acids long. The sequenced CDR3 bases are TGCAGCGGACAGGGTAAAGCGTGGAATGAG. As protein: CSGQGKAWNE. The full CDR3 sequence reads CSGQGKAWNEQFF.

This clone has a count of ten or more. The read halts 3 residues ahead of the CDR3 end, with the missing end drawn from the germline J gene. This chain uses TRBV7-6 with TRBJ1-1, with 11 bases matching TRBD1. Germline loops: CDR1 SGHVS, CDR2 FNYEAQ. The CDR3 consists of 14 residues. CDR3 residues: CASSLGRDRGEAFF. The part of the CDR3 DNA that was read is TGTGCCAGCAGCTTAGGCCGGGACAGGGGGGAA.

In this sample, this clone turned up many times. The CDR3: CSAQPPIAGKTYEQYF. CDR3 DNA (partial): TGCAGTGCTCAGCCTCCTATAGCGGGGAAGACCTACGAG. This sequence joins TRBV20-1 and TRBJ2-7; 8 bases fit TRBD2. The read ends 3 residues shy of where the CDR3 ends; the end is completed using the germline J gene. The junction had 14 bases not matched to a gene; V was cut back by 5 bases and J by 2 bases. In germline, CDR1 is DFQATT, CDR2 SNEGSKA (reference sequence). This CDR3 region has 16 residues.

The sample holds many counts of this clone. The CDR3 bases that were read are TGTGCCAGCAGTCCGCTACTAGCGGGGGGGCGTGGAGCAGATACG. As protein: CASSPLLAGGRGADT. The CDR3 in its entirety is CASSPLLAGGRGADTQYF. The chain carries TRBV12-3 or TRBV12-4 and TRBJ2-3; TRBD2 aligns across 13 bases. The CDR3 is cut off 3 residues early in the read; its end comes from the germline J gene. The CDR3 has 18 amino acids. With V trimmed by 5 bases and J by 4 bases, 12 bases remained unmatched.

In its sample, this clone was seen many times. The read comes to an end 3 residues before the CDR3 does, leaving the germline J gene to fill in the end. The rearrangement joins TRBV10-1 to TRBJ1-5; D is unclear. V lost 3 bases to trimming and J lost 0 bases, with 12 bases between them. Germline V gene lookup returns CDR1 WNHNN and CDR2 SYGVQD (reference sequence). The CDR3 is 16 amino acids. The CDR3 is CASSDITEASNQPQHF. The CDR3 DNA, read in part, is TGCGCCAGCAGTGATATAACAGAGGCTAGCAATCAGCCC.

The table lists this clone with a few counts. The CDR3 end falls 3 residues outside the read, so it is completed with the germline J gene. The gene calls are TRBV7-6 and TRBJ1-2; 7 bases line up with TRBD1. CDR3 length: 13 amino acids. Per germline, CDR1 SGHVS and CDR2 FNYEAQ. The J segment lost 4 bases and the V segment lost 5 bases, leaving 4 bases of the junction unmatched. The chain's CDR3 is CASSSGQVYGYTF. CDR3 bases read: TGTGCCAGCAGCAGCGGACAGGTCTATGGC.

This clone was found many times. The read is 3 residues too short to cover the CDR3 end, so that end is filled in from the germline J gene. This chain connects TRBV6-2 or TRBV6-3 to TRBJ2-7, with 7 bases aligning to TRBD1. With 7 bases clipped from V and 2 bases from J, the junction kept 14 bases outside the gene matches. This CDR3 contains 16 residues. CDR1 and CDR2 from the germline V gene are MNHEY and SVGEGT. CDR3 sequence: CASTISSDRRPYEQYF. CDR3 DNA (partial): TGTGCCAGCACCATCTCTTCGGACAGGCGACCCTACGAG.

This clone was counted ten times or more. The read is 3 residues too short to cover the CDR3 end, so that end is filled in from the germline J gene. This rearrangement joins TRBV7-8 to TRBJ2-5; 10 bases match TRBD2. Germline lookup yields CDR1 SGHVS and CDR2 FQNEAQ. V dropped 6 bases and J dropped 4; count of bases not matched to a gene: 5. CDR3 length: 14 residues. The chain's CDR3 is CASSSGGPLETQYF. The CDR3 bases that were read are TGTGCCAGCAGTAGCGGGGGGCCTCTAGAGACC.

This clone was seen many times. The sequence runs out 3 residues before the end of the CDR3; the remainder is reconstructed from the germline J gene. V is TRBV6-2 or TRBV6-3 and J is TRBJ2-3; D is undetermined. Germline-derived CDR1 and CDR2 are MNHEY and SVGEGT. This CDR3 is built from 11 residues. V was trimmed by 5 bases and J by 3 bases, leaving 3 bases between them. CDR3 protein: CASSTTDTQYF. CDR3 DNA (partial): TGTGCCAGCAGTACTACAGATACG.

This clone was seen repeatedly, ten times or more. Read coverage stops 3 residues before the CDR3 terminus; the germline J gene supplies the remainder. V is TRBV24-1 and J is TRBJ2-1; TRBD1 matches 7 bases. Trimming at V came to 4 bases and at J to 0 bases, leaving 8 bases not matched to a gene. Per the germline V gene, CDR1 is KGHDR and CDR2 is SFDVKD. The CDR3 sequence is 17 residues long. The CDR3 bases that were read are TGTGCCACCAGTGACCGACAGGGCCGCGTCTCCTACAATGAG. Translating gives CATSDRQGRVSYNE. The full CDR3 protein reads CATSDRQGRVSYNEQFF.

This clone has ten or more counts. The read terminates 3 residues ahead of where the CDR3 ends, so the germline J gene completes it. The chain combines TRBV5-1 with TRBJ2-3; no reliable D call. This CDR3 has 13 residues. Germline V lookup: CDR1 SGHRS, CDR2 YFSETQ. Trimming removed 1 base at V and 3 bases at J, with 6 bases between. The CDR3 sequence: CASSLTETDTQYF. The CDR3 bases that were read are TGCGCCAGCAGCTTGACTGAAACAGATACG.

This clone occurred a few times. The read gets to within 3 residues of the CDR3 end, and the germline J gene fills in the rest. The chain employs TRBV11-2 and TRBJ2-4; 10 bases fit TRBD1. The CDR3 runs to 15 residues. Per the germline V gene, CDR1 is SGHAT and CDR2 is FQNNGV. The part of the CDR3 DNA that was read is TGTGCCAGCAGCCCCCAGTTAGGGACAGGGGATGGT. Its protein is CASSPQLGTGDG. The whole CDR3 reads CASSPQLGTGDGQYF.

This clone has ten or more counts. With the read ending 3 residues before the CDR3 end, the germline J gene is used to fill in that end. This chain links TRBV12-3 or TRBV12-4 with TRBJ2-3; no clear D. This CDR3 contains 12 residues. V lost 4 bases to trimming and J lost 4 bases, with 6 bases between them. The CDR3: CASSSFPDTQYF. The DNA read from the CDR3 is TGTGCCAGCAGTTCGTTCCCAGATACG.

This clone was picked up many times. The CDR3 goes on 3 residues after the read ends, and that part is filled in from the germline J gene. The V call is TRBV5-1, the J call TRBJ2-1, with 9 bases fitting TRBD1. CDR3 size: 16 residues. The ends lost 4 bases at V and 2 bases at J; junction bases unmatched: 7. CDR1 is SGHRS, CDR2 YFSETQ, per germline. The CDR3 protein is CASSLDRGTTYNEQFF. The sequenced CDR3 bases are TGCGCCAGCAGCCTCGACAGGGGGACCACCTACAATGAG.

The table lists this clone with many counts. The CDR3 region is CASSLTGANTEAFF. The sequenced CDR3 bases are TGTGCCAGCAGCTTGACAGGGGCGAACACTGAA. The chain couples TRBV7-9 to TRBJ1-1, with 8 bases aligning to TRBD1. The read ends 3 residues shy of where the CDR3 ends; the end is completed using the germline J gene. The CDR3 spans 14 residues. J lost 1 base, V lost 3 bases, and 1 base had no gene match. The germline V gene encodes CDR1 SEHNR and CDR2 FQNEAQ (reference sequence).

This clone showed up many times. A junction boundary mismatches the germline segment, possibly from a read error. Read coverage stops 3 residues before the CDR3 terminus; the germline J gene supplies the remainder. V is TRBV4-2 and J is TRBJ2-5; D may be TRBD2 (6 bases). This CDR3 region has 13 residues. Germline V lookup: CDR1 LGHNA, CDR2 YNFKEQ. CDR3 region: CASSQGGVETQYF. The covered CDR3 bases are TGCGCCAGCAGCCAAGGAGGGGTAGAGACC.

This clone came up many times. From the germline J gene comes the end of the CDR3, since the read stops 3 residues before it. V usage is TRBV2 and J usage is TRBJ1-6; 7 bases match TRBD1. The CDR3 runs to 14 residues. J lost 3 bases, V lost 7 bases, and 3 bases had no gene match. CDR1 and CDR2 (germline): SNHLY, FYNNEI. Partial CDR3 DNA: TGTGCCAGCAAGGGGGCAGACTATAATTCACCC. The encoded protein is CASKGADYNSP. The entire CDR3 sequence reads CASKGADYNSPLHF.

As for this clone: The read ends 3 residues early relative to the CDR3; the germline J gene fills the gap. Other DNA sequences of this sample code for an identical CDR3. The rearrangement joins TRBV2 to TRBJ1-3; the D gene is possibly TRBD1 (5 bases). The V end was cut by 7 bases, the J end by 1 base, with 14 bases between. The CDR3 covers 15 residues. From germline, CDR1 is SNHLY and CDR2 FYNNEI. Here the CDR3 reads CASKEGRGSGNTIYF. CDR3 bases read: TGTGCCAGCAAGGAGGGACGGGGGTCTGGAAACACC.

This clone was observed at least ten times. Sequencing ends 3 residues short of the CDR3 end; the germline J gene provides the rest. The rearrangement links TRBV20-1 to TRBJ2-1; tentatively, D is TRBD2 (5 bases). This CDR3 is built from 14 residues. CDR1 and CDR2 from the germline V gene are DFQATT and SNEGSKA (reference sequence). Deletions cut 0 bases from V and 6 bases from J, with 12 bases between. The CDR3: CSARDTGLANEQFF. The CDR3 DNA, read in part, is TGCAGTGCTAGAGATACCGGACTGGCCAATGAG.

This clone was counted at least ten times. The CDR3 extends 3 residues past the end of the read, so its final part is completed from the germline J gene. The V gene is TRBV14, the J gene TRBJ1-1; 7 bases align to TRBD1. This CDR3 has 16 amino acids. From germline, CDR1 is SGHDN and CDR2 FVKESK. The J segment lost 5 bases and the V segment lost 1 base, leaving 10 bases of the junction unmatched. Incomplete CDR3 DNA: TGTGCCAGCAGCCAAGTACCACTGACAGGGAGGACTGAA. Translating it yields CASSQVPLTGRTE. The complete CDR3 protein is CASSQVPLTGRTEAFF.